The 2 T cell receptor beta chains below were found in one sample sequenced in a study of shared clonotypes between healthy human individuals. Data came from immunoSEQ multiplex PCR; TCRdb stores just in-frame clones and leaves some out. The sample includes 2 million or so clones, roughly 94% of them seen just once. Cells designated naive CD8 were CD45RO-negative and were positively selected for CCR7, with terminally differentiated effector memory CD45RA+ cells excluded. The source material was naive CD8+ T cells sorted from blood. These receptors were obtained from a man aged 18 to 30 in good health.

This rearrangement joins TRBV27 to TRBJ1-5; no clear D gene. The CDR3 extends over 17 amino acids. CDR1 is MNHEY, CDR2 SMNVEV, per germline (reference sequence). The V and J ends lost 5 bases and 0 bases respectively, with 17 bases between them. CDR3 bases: TGTGCCAGCAGTCCCCTATCCGGGGTCCTTAGCAATCAGCCCCAGCATTTT. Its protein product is CASSPLSGVLSNQPQHF.

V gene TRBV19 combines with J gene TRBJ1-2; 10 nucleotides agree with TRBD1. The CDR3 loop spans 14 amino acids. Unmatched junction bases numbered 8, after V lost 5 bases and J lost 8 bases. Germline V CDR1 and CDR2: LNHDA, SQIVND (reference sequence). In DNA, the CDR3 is TGTGCCAGTAGTCAACGACAGGGGGCGGGCGGCTACACCTTC. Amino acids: CASSQRQGAGGYTF.